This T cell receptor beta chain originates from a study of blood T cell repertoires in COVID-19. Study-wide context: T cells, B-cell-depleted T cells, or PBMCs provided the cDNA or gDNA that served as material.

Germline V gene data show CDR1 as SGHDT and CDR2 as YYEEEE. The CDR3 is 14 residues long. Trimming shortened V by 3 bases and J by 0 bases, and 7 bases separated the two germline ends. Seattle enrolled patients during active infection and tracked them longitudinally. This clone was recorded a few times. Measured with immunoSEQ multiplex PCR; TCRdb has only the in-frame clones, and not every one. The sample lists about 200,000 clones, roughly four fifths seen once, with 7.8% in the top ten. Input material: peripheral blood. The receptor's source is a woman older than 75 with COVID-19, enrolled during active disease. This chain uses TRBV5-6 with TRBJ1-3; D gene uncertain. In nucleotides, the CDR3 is TGTGCCAGCAGCTCGGTCCGCTCTGGAAACACCATATATTTT. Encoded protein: CASSSVRSGNTIYF.